Listed below are T cell receptor beta chains from one sample, sequenced in a study of PD-L1 blockade in urothelial cancer. Measured with immunoSEQ multiplex PCR; TCRdb has only the in-frame clones, and not every one. The sample lists around 30,000 clones; over 75% were seen once. Sequenced here: PBMCs, sampled around atezolizumab (anti-PD-L1) treatment. All receptors derive from a man aged 45-65 years with urothelial cancer. The CDR3 runs from the conserved cysteine through the conserved F or W. Each record gives: V gene, D gene, J gene, clone size, CDR3 DNA, CDR3 protein. The D gene is left open where the match is weak. Clone size, where shown, is once, few, many, or a class for clones that have expanded.

>TRBV29-1|-|TRBJ2-1|-
TGCAGCGTTGCTACAGGGCCTGAGCAGTTCTTC
CSVATGPEQFF
>TRBV18|-|TRBJ2-1|-
TGTGCCAGCTCACCAGAACACAGGGAGGGGCAGTTCTTC
CASSPEHREGQFF
>TRBV29-1|-|TRBJ2-5|-
TGCAGCGTTGTTGTAGGGGGTCGGCAGACCCAGTACTTC
CSVVVGGRQTQYF
>TRBV28|TRBD1|TRBJ1-2|few
TGTGCCAGCACAGGACAGGGTCCCTATGGCTACACCTTC
CASTGQGPYGYTF
>TRBV19|-|TRBJ1-1|once
TGTGCCAGTAGTATTCCCGGGACTGAAGCTTTCTTT
CASSIPGTEAFF
>TRBV18|-|TRBJ1-2|-
TGTGCCAGCTCACCGGGCGATGGCTACACCTTC
CASSPGDGYTF
>TRBV15|TRBD1|TRBJ2-5|once
TGTGCCACCAGCAGAGTGGACAGGGAAGAGACCCAGTACTTC
CATSRVDREETQYF
>TRBV6-1|-|TRBJ2-7|-
TGTGCCAGCAGGAGGGGGGAGGGGGTCGCCTACGAGCAGTACTTC
CASRRGEGVAYEQYF
>TRBV6-6|-|TRBJ2-2|once
TGTGCCAGCAGTCAGAAGAACACCGGGGAGCTGTTTTTT
CASSQKNTGELFF
>TRBV10-2|-|TRBJ2-4|-
TGCGCCAGCAGTGACGATTTGAGTGTCGATTTAGCCAAAAACATTCAGTACTTC
CASSDDLSVDLAKNIQYF
>TRBV2|TRBD1|TRBJ2-1|-
TGTGCCAGCAGTGTATCCTACGAAGGACAGGGGGGGGATGAGCAGTTCTTC
CASSVSYEGQGGDEQFF
>TRBV5-1|TRBD2|TRBJ2-7|-
TGCGCCAGCAGCTCGACCGGGACTAGAATCTACGAGCAGTACTTC
CASSSTGTRIYEQYF
>TRBV30|-|TRBJ1-5|once
TGTGCCTGGAGTCAGGGGATCGATCAGCCCCAGCATTTT
CAWSQGIDQPQHF
>TRBV13|-|TRBJ1-6|-
TGTGCCAGCAGCTTAGACGGACAGAGCCATAATTCACCCCTCCACTTT
CASSLDGQSHNSPLHF
>TRBV7-2|TRBD1|TRBJ1-1|few
TGTGCCAGCAGCTTAGTAAGGGGGCGGGGGAACACTGAAGCTTTCTTT
CASSLVRGRGNTEAFF
>TRBV12-5|TRBD2|TRBJ2-7|-
TGTGCTAGTGGTTTGGACCCGGGACTAGCGGGAGTCAACGAGCAGTACTTC
CASGLDPGLAGVNEQYF
>TRBV5-1|-|TRBJ2-7|once
TGCGCCAGCAGAGTAGAATCTTTCAACGAGCAGTACTTC
CASRVESFNEQYF
>TRBV9|-|TRBJ1-6|-
TGTGCCAGCAGCGTAGCCGGGGAGAGCTCACCCCTCCACTTT
CASSVAGESSPLHF
>TRBV7-9|-|TRBJ2-1|-
TGTGCCAGCAGCGGGACTTTAGATCGTCTTGGTGAGCAGTTCTTC
CASSGTLDRLGEQFF
>TRBV5-1|TRBD2|TRBJ2-2|-
TGCGCCAGCAGGACTAGCGGGACGAACACCGGGGAGCTGTTTTTT
CASRTSGTNTGELFF
>TRBV28|TRBD1|TRBJ2-3|-
TGTGCCAGCAGACGGGACAGGGGGCGGGATACGCAGTATTTT
CASRRDRGRDTQYF
>TRBV6-1|-|TRBJ1-6|-
TGTGCCAGCAGTGAAGTGGGCGGGTGGCGGGGGAATTCACCCCTCCACTTT
CASSEVGGWRGNSPLHF
>TRBV19|-|TRBJ1-1|-
TGTGCCAGTACCAAACAAGCTGAAGCTTTCTTT
CASTKQAEAFF
>TRBV23-1|-|TRBJ2-1|-
TGCGCCAGCAGTCAATCATCTAATACTGAGCAGTTCTTC
CASSQSSNTEQFF
>TRBV7-2|TRBD1|TRBJ1-5|-
TGTGCCAGCAGCTCCAGACAGGGAGGTCAGCCCCAGCATTTT
CASSSRQGGQPQHF
>TRBV28|TRBD1|TRBJ2-5|-
TGTGCCAGCAGTTTAATGGACAGGGGTTACGAGACCCAGTACTTC
CASSLMDRGYETQYF
>TRBV7-9|TRBD2|TRBJ2-2|-
TGTGCCAGCAGCTCGACTAGCGGGGTCGACACCGGGGAGCTGTTTTTT
CASSSTSGVDTGELFF
>TRBV10-1|-|TRBJ2-1|-
TGCGCCAGCAGTGAGCCAAAGGGGGACCGCTACAATGAGCAGTTCTTC
CASSEPKGDRYNEQFF
>TRBV5-3|TRBD1|TRBJ1-5|-
TGTGCCAGAAGACCTACAGGGGGCGGCAATCAGCCCCAGCATTTT
CARRPTGGGNQPQHF
>TRBV11-3|-|TRBJ2-3|-
TGTGCCAGCAGCTTAGGTGGGACACCGAGCACAGATACGCAGTATTTT
CASSLGGTPSTDTQYF
>TRBV5-1|-|TRBJ2-5|-
TGCGCCAGCACCCGAGGAGCAAGCGGCCAAGAGACCCAGTACTTC
CASTRGASGQETQYF
>TRBV10-3|-|TRBJ1-5|-
TGTGCCATCAGTAATTTTCAGGGAGGGCAGCCCCAGCATTTT
CAISNFQGGQPQHF
>TRBV7-9|-|TRBJ2-5|-
TGTGCCAGCAGCTTAGCACTAGACTTCCAAGAGACCCAGTACTTC
CASSLALDFQETQYF